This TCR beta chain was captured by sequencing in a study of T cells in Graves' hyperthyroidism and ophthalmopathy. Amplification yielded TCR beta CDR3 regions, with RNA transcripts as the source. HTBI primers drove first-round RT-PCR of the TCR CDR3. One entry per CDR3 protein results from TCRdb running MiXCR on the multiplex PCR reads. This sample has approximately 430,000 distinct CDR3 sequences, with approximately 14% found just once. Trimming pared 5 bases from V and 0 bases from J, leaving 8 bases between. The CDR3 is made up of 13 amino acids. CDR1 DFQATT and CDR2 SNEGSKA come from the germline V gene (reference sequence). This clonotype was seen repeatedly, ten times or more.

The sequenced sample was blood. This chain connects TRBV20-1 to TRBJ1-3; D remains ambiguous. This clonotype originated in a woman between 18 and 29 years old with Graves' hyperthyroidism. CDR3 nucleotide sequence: TGCAGTGCTCACGGATCCTCTGGAAACACCATATATTTT. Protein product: CSAHGSSGNTIYF.